What follows are 32 T cell receptor beta chains derived from one specimen sequenced in a study of cytomegalovirus exposure and HLA in healthy donors. In the PCR, 60 Vbeta and 13 Jbeta primers were used. Only in-frame clones appear in the TCRdb table, and some are missing; sequencing was by immunoSEQ multiplex PCR. The ten top clones account for approximately 23%, within a sample of 20,000 to 25,000 clones. The sequenced sample consisted of PBMCs. The source is a man aged 60 to 69 in good health and CMV-seropositive.

The genes are TRBV7-9 and TRBJ1-2; the match to TRBD1 covers 8 bases. The germline V gene encodes CDR1 SEHNR and CDR2 FQNEAQ (reference sequence). J was trimmed by 4 bases and V by 5 bases; bases with no gene match: 9. This CDR3 comprises 15 residues. CDR3: CASSPGQGLSYGYTF. The CDR3 DNA follows: TGTGCCAGCAGCCCTGGACAGGGACTAAGCTATGGCTACACCTTC.

The chain is built from TRBV5-1 and TRBJ2-7; D is possibly TRBD2 (5 bases). Trimming stripped 6 bases from V and 2 bases from J, with 15 bases between. This CDR3 contains 14 residues. Germline values: CDR1 SGHRS, CDR2 YFSETQ. CDR3 in amino acids: CASTSLVGAYEQYF. CDR3 DNA: TGCGCCAGCACCTCGTTGGTGGGAGCCTACGAGCAGTACTTC.

The V gene is TRBV6-1, the J gene TRBJ1-5; no definite D call. The CDR3 covers 15 residues. Germline assignment: CDR1 MNHNS and CDR2 SASEGT. The germline V and J ends were trimmed by 2 bases and 4 bases, with 12 bases remaining between them. Written as DNA, the CDR3 is TGTGCCAGCAGTGAATCTAGGACTTCTAATCAGCCCCAGCATTTT. This translates into CASSESRTSNQPQHF.

Concerning this clone itself: The junction and the germline gene differ at one end; a read error may be behind it. The chain joins TRBV5-1 to TRBJ2-7, with D possibly TRBD2 on 5 matching bases. This CDR3 contains 14 residues. CDR1 SGHRS and CDR2 YFSETQ come from the germline V gene. The CDR3 sequence: CASSLASRAYEQYF. CDR3 DNA: TGCGCCAGCAGTTTGGCTAGCAGAGCCTACGAGCAGTACTTC.

The rearrangement uses TRBV6-5 and TRBJ1-2; 9 bases are a match to TRBD1. Trimming at V came to 5 bases and at J to 7 bases, leaving 8 bases not matched to a gene. CDR1 and CDR2 (germline): MNHEY, SVGAGI. The CDR3 totals 14 residues. This chain's CDR3 is CASSQRDRDSGYTF. The CDR3, as DNA: TGTGCCAGCAGTCAAAGGGACAGGGACTCTGGCTACACCTTC.

The chain combines TRBV9 with TRBJ1-1, with D perhaps matching TRBD1 (5 bases). Between the trimmed V and J ends, which lost 0 bases and 3 bases, there was a span of 18 bases. CDR3 size: 17 residues. Germline loops: CDR1 SGDLS, CDR2 YYNGEE. CDR3 loop: CASSVGRESGADTEAFF. The CDR3 coding sequence is TGTGCCAGCAGCGTAGGGCGAGAATCTGGGGCGGACACTGAAGCTTTCTTT.

The chain is built from TRBV15 and TRBJ2-5, with 13 bases matching TRBD2. This CDR3 has 16 amino acids. The V segment lost 6 bases and the J segment 1 base; nucleotides outside the gene matches: 5. The V gene's germline CDR1 is LNHNV and CDR2 YYDKDF (reference sequence). CDR3 sequence (DNA): TGTGCCACCAGAGGGGGACTAGCGGGGTCCCAAGAGACCCAGTACTTC. This codes for CATRGGLAGSQETQYF.

For the CDR3, the DNA is TGTGCCAGCAGCCCCCCGGGCTCCTACGAGCAGTACTTC. Protein product: CASSPPGSYEQYF. The V gene is TRBV9, the J gene TRBJ2-7; D is unclear. V lost 4 bases to trimming and J lost 0 bases, with 8 bases between them. Germline assignment: CDR1 SGDLS and CDR2 YYNGEE. This CDR3 is built from 13 residues.

The chain combines TRBV6-5 with TRBJ1-2; 8 nucleotides agree with TRBD1. This CDR3 has 12 amino acids. CDR1 is MNHEY and CDR2 is SVGAGI in the germline V gene. Trimming at V came to 8 bases and at J to 8 bases, leaving 7 bases not matched to a gene. CDR3 protein: CASGQGGRGYTF. The CDR3 DNA reads TGTGCCAGCGGACAGGGAGGCCGAGGCTACACCTTC.

This chain joins TRBV5-1 and TRBJ2-1, with a weak D call TRBD2 (6 bases). This CDR3 contains 14 residues. Germline V gene sequence: CDR1 SGHRS, CDR2 YFSETQ. V shed 4 bases and J shed 1 base, with 9 bases lying between them. CDR3 coding DNA: TGCGCCAGCAGCCCCGGGACTTCCTACAATGAGCAGTTCTTC. Its translation is CASSPGTSYNEQFF.

The V call is TRBV6-5, the J call TRBJ2-5; D call uncertain. V was trimmed by 0 bases and J by 3 bases, leaving 11 bases between them. The CDR3 totals 15 residues. The germline gives CDR1 MNHEY, CDR2 SVGAGI. Here the CDR3 DNA reads TGTGCCAGCAGTTACTCGATGGGCCCAAAAGAGACCCAGTACTTC. This codes for CASSYSMGPKETQYF.

The CDR3 DNA sequence: TGTGCCAGCAGCATACAGGGGGCGATGGGTCATTACACTGAAGCTTTCTTT. Translation: CASSIQGAMGHYTEAFF. J is TRBJ1-1 and V is TRBV7-2; TRBD1 aligns across 9 bases. Germline assignment: CDR1 SGHTA and CDR2 FQGNSA. The CDR3 sequence is 17 residues long. The junction had 13 bases not matched to a gene; V was cut back by 5 bases and J by 3 bases.

V is TRBV7-9 and J is TRBJ1-5; 8 nucleotides agree with TRBD1. Germline V lookup: CDR1 SEHNR, CDR2 FQNEAQ (reference sequence). J was trimmed by 3 bases and V by 4 bases; bases with no gene match: 5. This CDR3 comprises 15 residues. CDR3 DNA: TGTGCCAGCAGCTCGGACAGGGCTATCAATCAGCCCCAGCATTTT. Protein product: CASSSDRAINQPQHF. The whole variable domain, remainder taken from reference TRBV7-9 and TRBJ1-5, is DTGVSQNPRHKITKRGQNVTFRCDPISEHNRLYWYRQTLGQGPEFLTYFQNEAQLEKSRLLSDRFSAERPKGSFSTLEIQRTEQGDSAMYLCASSSDRAINQPQHFGDGTRLSIL.

The chain recombines TRBV2 with TRBJ2-7; TRBD1 is a possible D gene (5 bases). V was clipped by 7 bases and J by 5 bases, with 9 bases between them. Germline V CDR1 and CDR2: SNHLY, FYNNEI. The CDR3 is 11 amino acids. The CDR3 region has the DNA TGTGCCAGCATAGCAGGGAACGAGCAGTACTTC. The encoded protein is CASIAGNEQYF.

The J gene is TRBJ2-7, the V gene TRBV18; 8 nucleotides align to TRBD1. Germline values: CDR1 KGHSH, CDR2 LQKENI. CDR3 size: 15 residues. V lost 2 bases and J lost 3; bases outside the gene matches: 6. DNA for the CDR3: TGTGCCAGCTCACCAATATCGGGACAGGACTACGAGCAGTACTTC. The encoded protein is CASSPISGQDYEQYF.

CDR3 amino acids: CASRKRSLSYEQYF. The CDR3 DNA sequence: TGTGCCAGCAGGAAAAGAAGCCTCTCCTACGAGCAGTACTTC. The chain links TRBV6-5 to TRBJ2-7; D uncertain. Between the trimmed V and J ends, which lost 6 bases and 0 bases, there was a span of 12 bases. This CDR3 is 14 amino acids long. Looked up from germline, CDR1 is MNHEY and CDR2 is SVGAGI.

This chain connects TRBV29-1 to TRBJ2-5; TRBD1 is a possible D gene (6 bases). Germline CDR1 reads SQVTM; CDR2 reads ANQGSEA. CDR3 length: 15 amino acids. This chain's CDR3 is CSLMAKGGSIETQYF. The CDR3 DNA reads TGCAGTTTGATGGCCAAAGGGGGTAGCATAGAGACCCAGTACTTC. Using reference TRBV29-1 and TRBJ2-5 for the parts outside the CDR3, the full variable domain is SAVISQKPSRDICQRGTSLTIQCQVDSQVTMMFWYRQQPGQSLTLIATANQGSEATYESGFVIDKFPISRPNLTFSTLTVSNMSPEDSSIYLCSLMAKGGSIETQYFGPGTRLLVL.

The rearrangement uses TRBV4-1 and TRBJ2-7; weak D call: TRBD2 (6 bases). Per the germline V gene, CDR1 is MGHRA and CDR2 is YSYEKL. V shed 1 base and J shed 6 bases, with 22 bases lying between them. The CDR3 spans 17 residues. The CDR3 sequence is CASSQASGSIYTGEQYF. In DNA, the CDR3 is TGCGCCAGCAGCCAAGCATCCGGGAGTATATATACGGGCGAGCAGTACTTC.

The CDR3 loop is CASSPESGTGGTYEQYF. For the CDR3, the DNA is TGTGCCAGCTCCCCCGAATCCGGGACAGGGGGAACCTACGAGCAGTACTTC. This chain connects TRBV18 to TRBJ2-7, with 11 nucleotides matching TRBD1. From germline, CDR1 is KGHSH and CDR2 LQKENI. The trim removed 6 bases at V and 2 bases at J, leaving 12 bases unmatched. The CDR3 is 17 residues long.

CDR3: CASSPQGSGTDTQYF. The CDR3 bases are TGCGCCAGCAGCCCACAGGGTTCAGGCACAGATACGCAGTATTTT. J is TRBJ2-3 and V is TRBV4-1; tentative D call: TRBD1 (6 bases). The V end was cut by 4 bases, the J end by 1 base, with 12 bases between. Germline CDR1 and CDR2: MGHRA and YSYEKL. The CDR3 is made up of 15 amino acids.

V and J are TRBV10-2 and TRBJ2-7, with 7 bases lining up with TRBD1. Germline CDR1 WSHSY, CDR2 SAAADI. V was pared by 8 bases and J by 4 bases, with 11 bases of the junction left unmatched. The CDR3 runs 14 residues. In nucleotides, the CDR3 is TGCGCCAGCCAAAAACAGGGACAGACGTACGAGCAGTACTTC. Residues: CASQKQGQTYEQYF.

The chain uses TRBV27 and TRBJ2-1; TRBD1 aligns across 7 bases. CDR1 MNHEY and CDR2 SMNVEV come from the germline V gene (reference sequence). V trimming: 5 bases; J trimming: 4 bases; junction bases outside the gene matches: 14. CDR3 size: 17 residues. Here the CDR3 DNA reads TGTGCCAGCAGTCGAATGACAGGGTCTATGCTATACAATGAGCAGTTCTTC. The encoded protein is CASSRMTGSMLYNEQFF.

This chain links TRBV5-1 with TRBJ2-5, with 7 positions matching TRBD2. V lost 0 bases, J lost 2 bases, and 4 bases stayed unmatched. Germline assignment: CDR1 SGHRS and CDR2 YFSETQ. The CDR3 loop spans 15 amino acids. The CDR3: CASSLGSSGQETQYF. The CDR3 region has the DNA TGCGCCAGCAGCTTGGGGTCTAGCGGTCAAGAGACCCAGTACTTC.

The J gene is TRBJ2-7, the V gene TRBV6-5; D uncertain. The CDR3 extends over 13 amino acids. Trimming removed 2 bases from V and 7 bases from J, with 12 bases in between. CDR1 MNHEY and CDR2 SVGAGI come from the germline V gene. CDR3 residues: CASSYATLREQYF. For the CDR3, the DNA is TGTGCCAGCAGTTACGCGACCTTGAGGGAGCAGTACTTC.

The chain has TRBV9 and TRBJ1-1; D remains ambiguous. Germline loops: CDR1 SGDLS, CDR2 YYNGEE. CDR3 length equals 14 residues. V lost 1 base and J lost 1, with 8 bases in between. The CDR3 DNA sequence: TGTGCCAGCAGCGTATCTCCAGAGAACACTGAAGCTTTCTTT. Protein sequence: CASSVSPENTEAFF.

V usage is TRBV27 and J usage is TRBJ2-5; D is unclear. V was clipped by 3 bases and J by 5 bases, with 7 bases between them. This CDR3 contains 12 residues. Germline CDR1 is MNHEY and CDR2 is SMNVEV (reference sequence). The DNA for the CDR3 is TGTGCCAGCAGTTTGTCCGGGGAGACCCAGTACTTC. Translated, it gives CASSLSGETQYF.

The gene calls are TRBV5-1 and TRBJ2-7, with TRBD1 matching over 7 bases. V dropped 0 bases and J dropped 1; count of bases not matched to a gene: 7. Germline CDR1 reads SGHRS; CDR2 reads YFSETQ. This CDR3 has 16 residues. The DNA of the CDR3 is TGCGCCAGCAGCTTGGGGGGGACAGCGCTATCCTACGAGCAGTACTTC. This codes for CASSLGGTALSYEQYF. The variable domain in full, completed from reference TRBV5-1 and TRBJ2-7, reads KAGVTQTPRYLIKTRGQQVTLSCSPISGHRSVSWYQQTPGQGLQFLFEYFSETQRNKGNFPGRFSGRQFSNSRSEMNVSTLELGDSALYLCASSLGGTALSYEQYFGPGTRLTVT.

The chain has TRBV30 and TRBJ1-1; perhaps TRBD1 as D (5 bases). The V gene lost 7 bases and the J gene lost 0 bases, with 12 bases spanning the gap. Looked up from germline, CDR1 is GTSNPN and CDR2 is SVGIG (reference sequence). The CDR3 contains 13 residues. The CDR3 here is CALGEGLNTEAFF. CDR3 bases: TGTGCCTTGGGGGAGGGATTGAACACTGAAGCTTTCTTT.

V gene TRBV29-1 combines with J gene TRBJ1-2; D not resolved. The V end was cut by 3 bases, the J end by 8 bases, with 10 bases between. Looked up from germline, CDR1 is SQVTM and CDR2 is ANQGSEA. CDR3 size: 11 residues. CDR3 in amino acids: CSVEGERGYTF. CDR3 DNA sequence: TGCAGCGTTGAGGGCGAGAGAGGCTACACCTTC.

V gene TRBV5-1 combines with J gene TRBJ1-1; a weak D match, TRBD1 (5 bases). Trimming left V 0 bases short and J 5 bases short, with 14 bases between. The CDR3 is 15 amino acids. CDR1 is SGHRS, CDR2 YFSETQ, per germline. In nucleotides, the CDR3 is TGCGCCAGCAGCTTGGAGGTGGGGGGAAGGACTGAAGCTTTCTTT. It codes for CASSLEVGGRTEAFF.

For the CDR3, the DNA is TGCGCCAGCAGCCAAGAGAGGGCAACGTCTTCTGGCTACACCTTC. Residues: CASSQERATSSGYTF. The J gene is TRBJ1-2, the V gene TRBV4-1, with D unresolved. CDR1 MGHRA and CDR2 YSYEKL come from the germline V gene. V was clipped by 0 bases and J by 7 bases, with 15 bases between them. This CDR3 contains 15 residues.

V gene TRBV7-9 combines with J gene TRBJ2-5, with 7 bases aligning to TRBD2. Germline loops: CDR1 SEHNR, CDR2 FQNEAQ (reference sequence). The J segment lost 8 bases and the V segment lost 1 base, leaving 10 bases of the junction unmatched. This CDR3 is 15 amino acids long. The DNA for the CDR3 is TGTGCCAGCAGCTTAGATATTTGGCTAGCGGATACCCAGTACTTC. It translates to CASSLDIWLADTQYF.